This TCR beta chain was sequenced during a study of T cell repertoires in cytomegalovirus infection (dated by TCRdb to the late 2010s). Background on the whole study: Recently identified HLA-C-restricted CMV epitopes, whose presentation resists viral immunomodulation, were targeted by peptide stimulations together with well-studied HLA-B-restricted epitopes. Because public TCR beta signatures pointed to carriage of CMV infection together with the matching HLA type, the HLA type of each donor mattered for the analysis.

Details on this clonotype: Its target antigen remains unknown. One base away there is no much larger clone; base qualities are not given.

From cysteine to phenylalanine, the CDR3 is 14 amino acids long. The retained sequence is limited to the CDR3, 42 bases, with the frame set at the first base. The junction shows trimming of 6 bases on V and 2 bases on J, and the gene matches do not reach 6 bases of it. This sample's treatment or condition label indicates: in vitro stimulation with specific CMV peptide epitopes to enrich CMV-specific T cells. The run used an Illumina HiSeq 1500. Using fastp at Q25 and MiXCR, TCRdb reprocessed the public reads and kept productive beta chains. Rows merge per CDR3 protein into single entries with the most common DNA and genes. This sample gives about 130,000 distinct CDR3 sequences in total; 25% to 35% of them show up just once. The top ten clonotypes cover around 50% of the sample. General conclusions and limits of the study: The ex vivo response was dominated by HLA-C-restricted CMV-specific TCR beta clonotypes, and the single most frequent clonotype in two of eight donors was supplied by these HLA-C-restricted clonotypes. Cumulative frequency of public TCR beta family members discriminated carriers of CMV infection plus the relevant HLA type in this cohort and an independent roughly 320-donor cohort.

The specimen comprised CD8+ T cells from cultured PBMCs, sampled from culture after CMV antigen stimulation. The sequence joins TRBV12-3 or TRBV12-4 to TRBJ2-5; 7 middle bases align to TRBD1. The TCR was taken from a human donor in good health (CMV status not recorded). Some clones in this sample may be carry-over from other donors' samples. The DNA sequence is TGTGCCAGCAGCAAAGGGGGCCGACAAGAGACCCAGTACTTC. It encodes CASSKGGRQETQYF.